This passage covers 25 T cell receptor beta chains from one sample sequenced in a study of graft-versus-host responses after intestinal transplantation. Repertoires were generated with immunoSEQ multiplex PCR, while TCRdb's copy carries only in-frame clones and drops some. The table has more than 50,000 clones, roughly nine tenths seen once. Lamina propria and intraepithelial lymphocytes were released by processing graft tissue. The sequencing here drew on ileum tissue, taken roughly 54 weeks after transplant. The receptors shown here come from a human patient who received an intestinal transplant, so some T cells may come from the graft donor.

The V call is TRBV6-5, the J call TRBJ2-7; 7 nucleotides align to TRBD1. The germline V gene encodes CDR1 MNHEY and CDR2 SVGAGI. The CDR3 has 15 amino acids. Trimming cost V 8 bases and J 4 bases; bases outside gene matches: 14. The CDR3 here is CASGYNDRVGYEQYF. The CDR3, as DNA: TGTGCCAGCGGGTACAACGACAGGGTTGGGTACGAGCAGTACTTC.

J is TRBJ1-6 and V is TRBV7-9, with D unresolved. Germline V lookup: CDR1 SEHNR, CDR2 FQNEAQ (reference sequence). V lost 3 bases and J 7 bases, leaving 16 bases between the germline ends. This CDR3 region has 16 residues. CDR3 region: CASSLGFDCRNSPLHF. As DNA, the CDR3 is TGTGCCAGCAGCTTGGGCTTCGACTGCCGGAATTCACCCCTCCACTTT.

This clone came up once. The V gene is TRBV7-6, the J gene TRBJ2-3; 11 bases align to TRBD2. CDR1 is SGHVS, CDR2 FNYEAQ, per germline. This CDR3 region has 15 residues. J was trimmed by 3 bases and V by 5 bases; bases with no gene match: 4. The chain's CDR3 is CASSMRLAGTDTQYF. For the CDR3, the DNA is TGTGCCAGCAGCATGAGACTAGCGGGGACAGATACGCAGTATTTT.

This chain uses TRBV6-5 with TRBJ1-1; D may be TRBD1 (6 bases). Germline CDR1 and CDR2: MNHEY and SVGAGI. The CDR3 totals 13 residues. The V end lost 2 bases, the J end lost 8 bases, and 12 bases lay between the germline ends. DNA for the CDR3: TGTGCCAGCAGTTACGTCGACAGGCAAGAAGCTTTCTTT. This sequence encodes CASSYVDRQEAFF.

The chain links TRBV11-3 to TRBJ2-2, with D hard to call. The CDR3 contains 13 residues. Trimming removed 5 bases at V and 7 bases at J, with 11 bases between. The germline V gene encodes CDR1 SGHNT and CDR2 YENEEA. The DNA of the CDR3 is TGTGCCAGCAGCCCCTCCTATGGCGGGGAGCTGTTTTTT. Encoded protein: CASSPSYGGELFF.

The chain carries TRBV7-9 and TRBJ2-7, with a tentative D call TRBD1 (6 bases). The CDR3 totals 14 residues. Deletions cut 3 bases from V and 4 bases from J, with 13 bases between. CDR1 is SEHNR and CDR2 is FQNEAQ in the germline V gene (reference sequence). CDR3 sequence: CASSFSQGQYEQYF. CDR3 nucleotides: TGTGCCAGCAGCTTCTCGCAGGGGCAGTACGAGCAGTACTTC.

This clone appeared a single time. V usage is TRBV13 and J usage is TRBJ1-6; D gene uncertain. In germline, CDR1 is PRHDT, CDR2 FYEKMQ (reference sequence). V lost 0 bases to trimming and J lost 6 bases, with 3 bases between them. The CDR3 runs 13 residues. The CDR3 bases are TGTGCCAGCAGCTTAGGGCTTAATTCACCCCTCCACTTT. Its translation is CASSLGLNSPLHF.

The chain joins TRBV12-5 to TRBJ2-5, with D possibly matching TRBD1 (5 bases). The J call may be faulty, since TRBJ2-7 better matches the DNA end. Germline CDR1 LGHNT, CDR2 FRNRAP. CDR3 length: 14 amino acids. The CDR3 sequence: CASNDSRRRHEQYF. The CDR3 DNA reads as TGTGCTAGTAACGACAGTAGGCGACGCCACGAGCAGTACTTC.

The chain is built from TRBV19 and TRBJ1-2, with 8 bases that match TRBD1. The V gene end was trimmed by 1 base and the J gene end by 2 bases; junction bases not matched to a gene: 3. Germline lookup yields CDR1 LNHDA and CDR2 SQIVND (reference sequence). CDR3 length: 15 amino acids. CDR3 sequence reads: CASSIGQGPNYGYTF. CDR3 bases: TGTGCCAGTAGTATAGGACAGGGGCCGAACTATGGCTACACCTTC.

The CDR3 nucleotides read TGTGCCAGCAGTTTACAGGCATTCACAGATACGCAGTATTTT. Protein product: CASSLQAFTDTQYF. The V call is TRBV27, the J call TRBJ2-3; D is unresolved. The V and J ends lost 2 bases and 2 bases respectively, with 8 bases between them. Germline V CDR1 and CDR2: MNHEY, SMNVEV (reference sequence). The CDR3 is made up of 14 amino acids.

This clone was seen only once. V gene TRBV10-3 combines with J gene TRBJ2-2, with 8 bases identical to TRBD2. V shed 8 bases, J shed 6 bases, and the junction held 5 bases outside the gene matches. The CDR3 has 13 residues. The germline V gene encodes CDR1 ENHRY and CDR2 SYGVKD. This chain's CDR3 is CAIGTRWSGELFF. Here the CDR3 DNA reads TGTGCCATCGGGACTAGATGGTCCGGGGAGCTGTTTTTT.

The rearrangement links TRBV7-6 to TRBJ2-1; no firm D call. V lost 2 bases to trimming and J lost 4 bases, with 6 bases between them. CDR3 length: 13 residues. Germline assignment: CDR1 SGHVS and CDR2 FNYEAQ. In DNA form, the CDR3 reads TGTGCCAGCAGCTTAACGACTTACAATGAGCAGTTCTTC. Its translation: CASSLTTYNEQFF. The full variable domain, rest sourced from reference TRBV7-6 and TRBJ2-1, is GAGVSQSPRYKVTKRGQDVALRCDPISGHVSLYWYRQALGQGPEFLTYFNYEAQQDKSGLPNDRFSAERPEGSISTLTIQRTEQRDSAMYRCASSLTTYNEQFFGPGTRLTVL.

This chain's CDR3 is CASSGGLNSYNEQFF. The CDR3 bases are TGTGCCAGCAGTGGGGGTTTAAACTCCTACAATGAGCAGTTCTTC. V is TRBV2 and J is TRBJ2-1; D remains ambiguous. The V gene's germline CDR1 is SNHLY and CDR2 FYNNEI. Trimming removed 4 bases from V and 0 bases from J, with 10 bases in between. This CDR3 is built from 15 residues.

The V and J genes are TRBV2 and TRBJ2-7, with 9 bases identical to TRBD1. This CDR3 is 14 amino acids long. Germline trimming cut 4 bases from V and 2 bases from J; bases unmatched to any gene: 3. CDR1 is SNHLY, CDR2 FYNNEI, per germline. This CDR3 is CASSGTGAPYEQYF. In DNA, the CDR3 is TGTGCCAGCAGTGGGACAGGGGCCCCCTACGAGCAGTACTTC.

This chain links TRBV6-5 with TRBJ1-2, with D uncertain. Germline V gene lookup returns CDR1 MNHEY and CDR2 SVGAGI. CDR3 length: 12 amino acids. Trimming took off 5 bases at V and 4 bases at J, with 8 bases between the two ends. CDR3 in DNA: TGTGCCAGCAGTAGTGGGTCCTATGGCTACACCTTC. Encoded protein: CASSSGSYGYTF.

The chain is built from TRBV11-2 and TRBJ2-1; 8 bases line up with TRBD2. This CDR3 spans 15 amino acids. Trimming removed 5 bases from V and 5 bases from J; junction bases left unmatched: 8. Germline-derived CDR1 and CDR2 are SGHAT and FQNNGV. This chain's CDR3 is CASSPSGSWDNEQFF. For the CDR3, the DNA is TGTGCCAGCAGCCCGAGCGGGAGCTGGGACAATGAGCAGTTCTTC.

The chain joins TRBV10-2 to TRBJ2-5, with 10 bases lining up with TRBD2. Trimming cost V 3 bases and J 1 base; bases outside gene matches: 5. This CDR3 region has 16 residues. Germline V gives CDR1 WSHSY, CDR2 SAAADI. CDR3 residues: CASSELAGLLQETQYF. For the CDR3, the DNA is TGCGCCAGCAGTGAACTAGCGGGGCTACTCCAAGAGACCCAGTACTTC.

The chain joins TRBV7-9 to TRBJ2-1; D not certain. The V end lost 5 bases, the J end lost 4 bases, and 12 bases lay between the germline ends. CDR3 length equals 14 residues. Germline CDR1 SEHNR, CDR2 FQNEAQ (reference sequence). In DNA form, the CDR3 reads TGTGCCAGCAGCAAAGACGGGCCTTACAATGAGCAGTTCTTC. Protein product: CASSKDGPYNEQFF. Using reference TRBV7-9 and TRBJ2-1 for the parts outside the CDR3, the full variable domain is DTGVSQNPRHKITKRGQNVTFRCDPISEHNRLYWYRQTLGQGPEFLTYFQNEAQLEKSRLLSDRFSAERPKGSFSTLEIQRTEQGDSAMYLCASSKDGPYNEQFFGPGTRLTVL.

The chain joins TRBV28 to TRBJ2-7; 8 bases are shared with TRBD1. Trimming removed 3 bases from V and 3 bases from J; junction bases left unmatched: 10. There are 16 residues in the CDR3. CDR1 is MDHEN and CDR2 is SYDVKM in the germline V gene. The CDR3 here is CASSFPIGQGLYEQYF. DNA for the CDR3: TGTGCCAGCAGTTTCCCGATCGGACAGGGCCTCTACGAGCAGTACTTC.

V usage is TRBV2 and J usage is TRBJ2-7; 8 bases fit TRBD1. The CDR3 consists of 16 residues. V gave up 4 bases and J gave up 2 bases; unmatched junction bases: 10. CDR1 SNHLY and CDR2 FYNNEI come from the germline V gene. Here the CDR3 DNA reads TGTGCCAGCAGTGGGGCCGTACCACAGGGGGCCTACGAGCAGTACTTC. Translating it yields CASSGAVPQGAYEQYF. Based on the CDR3 plus reference TRBV2 and TRBJ2-7, the full variable domain is EPEVTQTPSHQVTQMGQEVILRCVPISNHLYFYWYRQILGQKVEFLVSFYNNEISEKSEIFDDQFSVERPDGSNFTLKIRSTKLEDSAMYFCASSGAVPQGAYEQYFGPGTRLTVT.

Comment on this clone: An end of the junction does not agree with germline; a read error may underlie this. The chain carries TRBV6-1 and TRBJ1-2; no clear D gene. Germline V lookup: CDR1 MNHNS, CDR2 SASEGT. The CDR3 spans 13 residues. CDR3: CASSEGLPYGYTF. CDR3 nucleotides: TGTGCCAGCAGCGAAGGACTACCCTATGGCTACACCTTC.

The chain combines TRBV6-1 with TRBJ1-1; D not certain. V dropped 6 bases and J dropped 10 bases, with 9 bases sitting between them. From germline, CDR1 is MNHNS and CDR2 SASEGT. The CDR3 loop spans 10 amino acids. CDR3 coding DNA: TGTGCCAGCAGGTCCGAGGTAGCTTTCTTT. Its protein product is CASRSEVAFF.

The J gene is TRBJ2-5, the V gene TRBV10-3, with a weak D call TRBD1 (6 bases). The CDR3 contains 11 residues. Germline loops: CDR1 ENHRY, CDR2 SYGVKD. V lost 7 bases to trimming and J lost 7 bases, with 10 bases between them. CDR3 region: CAITQGGTQYF. The DNA for the CDR3 is TGTGCCATCACCCAAGGGGGGACCCAGTACTTC.

This chain joins TRBV7-9 and TRBJ2-3, with a weak D call TRBD2 (6 bases). CDR3 length: 18 residues. Trimming shortened V by 7 bases and J by 0 bases, and 23 bases separated the two germline ends. Germline V gives CDR1 SEHNR, CDR2 FQNEAQ (reference sequence). CDR3 DNA: TGTGCCAGCACCCGGTGGAATGTCGGGGACTGGAGCACAGATACGCAGTATTTT. Protein sequence: CASTRWNVGDWSTDTQYF.

The chain links TRBV25-1 to TRBJ2-1; no clear D. Germline-derived CDR1 and CDR2 are MGHDK and SYGVNS. This CDR3 contains 15 residues. Trimming took 2 bases from V and 4 from J, leaving 12 bases between them. The CDR3 DNA sequence: TGTGCCAGCAGTGAAGTTGCGCTAGATTACAATGAGCAGTTCTTC. Amino acids: CASSEVALDYNEQFF. The entire variable domain, with the rest obtained from reference TRBV25-1 and TRBJ2-1, is as follows: EADIYQTPRYLVIGTGKKITLECSQTMGHDKMYWYQQDPGMELHLIHYSYGVNSTEKGDLSSESTVSRIRTEHFPLTLESARPSHTSQYLCASSEVALDYNEQFFGPGTRLTVL.